Shown below are 11 T cell receptor beta chains from a single sample sequenced in a study of T cell responses to AZD1222 COVID-19 vaccine. Generated by immunoSEQ multiplex PCR, the TCRdb table keeps only in-frame clones and is missing some. The data contain 150,000 to 200,000 clones, roughly nine tenths of them singletons. This specimen was peripheral blood, taken 28 days after the second AZD1222 dose. The receptor set was obtained from an adult who received the AZD1222 COVID-19 vaccine.

The V gene is TRBV7-9, the J gene TRBJ1-1; TRBD1 is a possible D gene (5 bases). Germline values: CDR1 SEHNR, CDR2 FQNEAQ (reference sequence). This CDR3 contains 11 residues. The ends were cut back, 5 bases at V and 7 bases at J, with 8 bases in the middle. The CDR3 sequence is CASSQGLEAFF. DNA of the CDR3: TGTGCCAGCAGCCAGGGACTTGAAGCTTTCTTT.

The V call is TRBV28, the J call TRBJ2-5, with unresolved D. The CDR3 is made up of 13 amino acids. Trimming stripped 4 bases from V and 3 bases from J, with 9 bases between. Germline CDR1 is MDHEN and CDR2 is SYDVKM. In DNA, the CDR3 is TGTGCCAGCAGTTCCTCGATAGAAGAGACCCAGTACTTC. Translation gives CASSSSIEETQYF. Full variable domain (outside the CDR3, taken from reference TRBV28 and TRBJ2-5): DVKVTQSSRYLVKRTGEKVFLECVQDMDHENMFWYRQDPGLGLRLIYFSYDVKMKEKGDIPEGYSVSREKKERFSLILESASTNQTSMYLCASSSSIEETQYFGPGTRLLVL.

V and J are TRBV10-3 and TRBJ1-2; no reliable D call. This CDR3 has 13 amino acids. CDR1 and CDR2 from the germline V gene are ENHRY and SYGVKD. Trimming shortened V by 0 bases and J by 8 bases, and 10 bases separated the two germline ends. CDR3 sequence (DNA): TGTGCCATCAGTGAGTCGGGAGACTCCGGCTACACCTTC. Translation gives CAISESGDSGYTF.

V is TRBV23-1 and J is TRBJ1-1; D may be TRBD1 (5 bases). TRBV23-1 is recorded as an ORF, its role being uncertain. CDR3 length: 14 residues. Trimming cost V 3 bases and J 5 bases, with 13 bases left between them. CDR3 nucleotide sequence: TGCGCCAGCAGTCAGTGGGCTTGGGGGACTGAAGCTTTCTTT. Translated, it gives CASSQWAWGTEAFF.

The genes are TRBV2 and TRBJ2-7; 7 bases align to TRBD1. J lost 2 bases, V lost 6 bases, and 4 bases had no gene match. The CDR3 has 13 residues. Germline lookup yields CDR1 SNHLY and CDR2 FYNNEI. DNA for the CDR3: TGTGCCAGCAGGCGGACAGGTACCTACGAGCAGTACTTC. Encoded protein: CASRRTGTYEQYF.

This clone was observed a single time. The V gene is TRBV5-1, the J gene TRBJ1-1; D call uncertain. The ends were cut back, 0 bases at V and 2 bases at J, with 8 bases in the middle. CDR1 is SGHRS and CDR2 is YFSETQ in the germline V gene. The CDR3 has 14 residues. CDR3 loop: CASSLEVSNTEAFF. CDR3 sequence (DNA): TGCGCCAGCAGCTTGGAGGTCAGCAACACTGAAGCTTTCTTT.

This chain uses TRBV30 with TRBJ1-6; D is ambiguous. V lost 7 bases and J lost 7, with 17 bases in between. Germline V gene lookup returns CDR1 GTSNPN and CDR2 SVGIG (reference sequence). CDR3 length equals 14 residues. For the CDR3, the DNA is TGTGCCTCCCGGTGGTCTGGCAGAAATTCACCCCTCCACTTT. Residues: CASRWSGRNSPLHF.

Here the CDR3 reads CATWDRVLYEQYF. In nucleotides, the CDR3 is TGTGCCACCTGGGACAGGGTGTTGTACGAGCAGTACTTC. V usage is TRBV28 and J usage is TRBJ2-7, with 9 bases that match TRBD1. CDR3 size: 13 residues. V was clipped by 10 bases and J by 4 bases; unmatched bases: 8. Germline-derived CDR1 and CDR2 are MDHEN and SYDVKM.

V is TRBV5-1 and J is TRBJ1-1; D gene unclear. The length of the CDR3 is 14 residues. The germline gives CDR1 SGHRS, CDR2 YFSETQ. Trimming removed 3 bases at V and 3 bases at J, with 12 bases between. In nucleotides, the CDR3 is TGCGCCAGCAGCTCACCGGACGGAGACACTGAAGCTTTCTTT. Translating gives CASSSPDGDTEAFF.

This clone occurred once. This rearrangement joins TRBV19 to TRBJ2-5; TRBD1 matches 8 bases. Germline-derived CDR1 and CDR2 are LNHDA and SQIVND (reference sequence). This CDR3 spans 13 amino acids. Trimming removed 6 bases from V and 4 bases from J; junction bases left unmatched: 4. CDR3 sequence reads: CASRGQARETQYF. The CDR3 nucleotides are TGTGCCAGTAGGGGACAGGCGCGAGAGACCCAGTACTTC.

The chain couples TRBV6-5 to TRBJ2-7; perhaps TRBD1 as D (5 bases). The V end lost 2 bases, the J end lost 6 bases, and 20 bases lay between the germline ends. Germline V CDR1 and CDR2: MNHEY, SVGAGI. The CDR3 runs to 16 residues. CDR3 loop: CASSYTLVSGWGEQYF. CDR3 nucleotides: TGTGCCAGCAGTTACACATTAGTTTCAGGGTGGGGCGAGCAGTACTTC.